These 10 T cell receptor beta chains share one sample of origin, sequenced in a study of shared clonotypes between healthy human individuals. Clones were sequenced by immunoSEQ multiplex PCR, and TCRdb holds only the in-frame ones, with some missing. The sample includes about 680,000 clones, approximately 74% of them seen just once. Sequenced sample: memory CD4+ T cells sorted from blood. The subset: CD45RA-negative fraction. The receptors derive from a young woman in good health.

The chain employs TRBV7-6 and TRBJ2-7; the match to TRBD2 covers 9 bases. The germline V gene has CDR1 SGHVS and CDR2 FNYEAQ. Trimming removed 5 bases from V and 7 bases from J; junction bases left unmatched: 15. This CDR3 is 16 amino acids long. CDR3 nucleotides: TGTGCCAGCAGCCCCCAAGCGGGAGGCCCATCGGGGGAGCAGTACTTC. Translating it yields CASSPQAGGPSGEQYF. Looking up the rest from reference TRBV7-6 and TRBJ2-7 gives the full variable domain: GAGVSQSPRYKVTKRGQDVALRCDPISGHVSLYWYRQALGQGPEFLTYFNYEAQQDKSGLPNDRFSAERPEGSISTLTIQRTEQRDSAMYRCASSPQAGGPSGEQYFGPGTRLTVT.

This clone came up a few times. The chain joins TRBV27 to TRBJ1-3, with TRBD1 as a possible D gene (5 bases). The ends were cut back, 5 bases at V and 0 bases at J, with 11 bases in the middle. Per germline, CDR1 MNHEY and CDR2 SMNVEV (reference sequence). The CDR3 has 15 amino acids. The chain's CDR3 is CASSGTGLSGNTIYF. CDR3 coding DNA: TGTGCCAGCAGTGGAACAGGACTCTCTGGAAACACCATATATTTT.

There are a few counts of this clone. V is TRBV6-6 and J is TRBJ2-1; 9 nucleotides align to TRBD2. V was pared by 7 bases and J by 2 bases, with 9 bases of the junction left unmatched. This CDR3 comprises 16 residues. Germline assignment: CDR1 MNHNY and CDR2 SVGAGI (reference sequence). This CDR3 reads CASKGASGTTYNEQFF. CDR3 nucleotides: TGTGCCAGCAAAGGGGCTAGCGGGACGACCTACAATGAGCAGTTCTTC.

This rearrangement joins TRBV20-1 to TRBJ2-1; D gene unclear. The CDR3 totals 11 residues. CDR1 DFQATT and CDR2 SNEGSKA come from the germline V gene (reference sequence). V dropped 6 bases and J dropped 10 bases, with 13 bases sitting between them. The CDR3 sequence: CSAGSAEEQFF. The DNA of the CDR3 is TGCAGTGCCGGATCAGCAGAGGAGCAGTTCTTC.

As regards this clone: A much larger clone differs from this one at a single base, so this may be a read error. Distinct nucleotide sequences in the sample also encode this CDR3. V usage is TRBV7-2 and J usage is TRBJ2-2, with 13 bases that match TRBD2. With V trimmed by 4 bases and J by 2 bases, 4 bases remained unmatched. The CDR3 runs 17 residues. Per the germline V gene, CDR1 is SGHTA and CDR2 is FQGNSA. The CDR3 is CASSSGLAGVNTGELFF. The CDR3, as DNA: TGTGCCAGCAGCTCCGGACTAGCGGGAGTCAACACCGGGGAGCTGTTTTTT.

The chain is built from TRBV6-1 and TRBJ2-3, with no clear D. The CDR3 has 15 residues. Trimming removed 2 bases from V and 0 bases from J, with 9 bases in between. Germline V lookup: CDR1 MNHNS, CDR2 SASEGT. CDR3: CASSENRRSTDTQYF. The DNA of the CDR3 is TGTGCCAGCAGTGAAAATCGGCGCAGCACAGATACGCAGTATTTT.

The rearrangement joins TRBV5-1 to TRBJ1-2; 7 bases line up with TRBD1. J was trimmed by 3 bases and V by 4 bases; bases with no gene match: 3. Per germline, CDR1 SGHRS and CDR2 YFSETQ. This CDR3 is built from 13 residues. CDR3 sequence: CASSSTGDYGYTF. DNA for the CDR3: TGCGCCAGCAGCAGTACAGGGGACTATGGCTACACCTTC.

This chain joins TRBV6-1 and TRBJ2-7; D may be TRBD1 (6 bases). The CDR3 loop spans 11 amino acids. Per germline, CDR1 MNHNS and CDR2 SASEGT. V shed 8 bases and J shed 4 bases, with 9 bases lying between them. CDR3 in DNA: TGTGCCAGCGGAACAGGGTACGAGCAGTACTTC. It encodes CASGTGYEQYF.

J is TRBJ2-1 and V is TRBV20-1, with D possibly matching TRBD2 (6 bases). CDR1 is DFQATT, CDR2 SNEGSKA, per germline (reference sequence). CDR3 size: 11 residues. V gave up 6 bases and J gave up 7 bases, with 10 bases separating them. The CDR3 nucleotides are TGCAGTGCCCCGAGCGGGAATGAGCAGTTCTTC. Encoded protein: CSAPSGNEQFF.

V usage is TRBV20-1 and J usage is TRBJ2-5; 7 bases match TRBD2. The closer fit of TRBJ2-7 to the DNA end suggests the J call may be wrong. This CDR3 has 11 amino acids. CDR1 and CDR2 (germline): DFQATT, SNEGSKA (reference sequence). For the CDR3, the DNA is TGCAGGGGGAGGGGCCCCTACGAGCAGTACTTC. This gives the protein CRGRGPYEQYF.